These 23 T cell receptor beta chains originate from one sample sequenced in a study of vaccination and CD4 T cells after COVID-19. The antigens for these receptors are not known. Cultured CD4+ T cell DNA was sequenced using the Oncomine TCR Beta short-read assay. TCRdb analysed the PCR reads with MiXCR anew, one entry per CDR3 protein. Of fewer than 20,000 distinct CDR3 sequences in the sample, 50% were seen once. The treatment denotes: approximately nine-day PBMC culture with coronavirus spike peptide pools or control peptides (ViraFEST assay). Input material: CD4+ T cells from blood, cultured in vitro. The receptors here all came from a human donor who had recovered from COVID-19.

This chain links TRBV5-1 with TRBJ1-1, with 8 bases matching TRBD1. V shed 0 bases, J shed 6 bases, and the junction held 4 bases outside the gene matches. The CDR3 has 14 residues. Germline V gene sequence: CDR1 SGHRS, CDR2 YFSETQ. CDR3 DNA sequence: TGCGCCAGCAGCTTGGGGACAGGGTATTCTGAAGCTTTCTTT. Translation gives CASSLGTGYSEAFF.

The chain uses TRBV28 and TRBJ1-3, with TRBD1 as a possible D gene (5 bases). The germline gives CDR1 MDHEN, CDR2 SYDVKM. The CDR3 has 14 residues. V was clipped by 5 bases and J by 9 bases, with 17 bases between them. CDR3 DNA sequence: TGTGCCAGCAGTCCCTGGTGGGGGGACGGCACCATATATTTT. It specifies CASSPWWGDGTIYF.

The CDR3 sequence: CASSESPGYGYTF. CDR3 bases: TGTGCCAGCAGTGAATCCCCAGGCTATGGCTACACCTTC. The genes are TRBV2 and TRBJ1-2; D gene ambiguous. The germline gives CDR1 SNHLY, CDR2 FYNNEI. The length of the CDR3 is 13 residues. V was cut by 2 bases and J by 4 bases, with 8 bases left in between.

This chain links TRBV7-2 with TRBJ2-2; the match to TRBD1 covers 7 bases. J lost 6 bases, V lost 5 bases, and 12 bases had no gene match. The CDR3 sequence is 16 residues long. The germline CDR1 and CDR2 sequences are SGHTA and FQGNSA. The CDR3, as DNA: TGTGCCAGCAGCCGGACGAGGAGACAGGGTCCCGGGGAGCTGTTTTTT. Translated: CASSRTRRQGPGELFF.

In nucleotides, the CDR3 is TGTGCCAGCAGCTTAGACCGGGACAGGGGGCACAATGAGCAGTTCTTC. Translation gives CASSLDRDRGHNEQFF. The chain recombines TRBV7-6 with TRBJ2-1; the match to TRBD1 covers 12 bases. V was clipped by 1 base and J by 5 bases; unmatched bases: 3. CDR3 length: 16 amino acids. CDR1 is SGHVS, CDR2 FNYEAQ, per germline.

J is TRBJ2-5 and V is TRBV5-1; 13 positions match TRBD2. Germline V gives CDR1 SGHRS, CDR2 YFSETQ. The CDR3 is 16 residues long. Losses at the gene ends were 4 bases for V and 2 bases for J; bases not matched to a gene: 5. The CDR3 nucleotides are TGCGCCAGCAGCCGCAGACTAGCGGGGGGACAAGAGACCCAGTACTTC. Translated: CASSRRLAGGQETQYF.

The chain carries TRBV5-1 and TRBJ1-6; D ambiguous. From germline, CDR1 is SGHRS and CDR2 YFSETQ. Deletions cut 3 bases from V and 4 bases from J, with 5 bases between. The CDR3 runs to 13 residues. CDR3 nucleotide sequence: TGCGCCAGCAGCTACCAATATAATTCACCCCTCCACTTT. Translated: CASSYQYNSPLHF. The whole variable domain, remainder taken from reference TRBV5-1 and TRBJ1-6, is KAGVTQTPRYLIKTRGQQVTLSCSPISGHRSVSWYQQTPGQGLQFLFEYFSETQRNKGNFPGRFSGRQFSNSRSEMNVSTLELGDSALYLCASSYQYNSPLHFGNGTRLTVT.

This clonotype was detected only a few times. The V call is TRBV7-8, the J call TRBJ2-1; D is unresolved. The CDR3 has 14 amino acids. Between the trimmed V and J ends, which lost 5 bases and 0 bases, there was a span of 8 bases. Germline V gene lookup returns CDR1 SGHVS and CDR2 FQNEAQ. The CDR3 spells CASSPSPSYNEQFF. The CDR3 DNA is TGTGCCAGCAGCCCCTCCCCCTCCTACAATGAGCAGTTCTTC.

This clonotype was observed a single time. The chain links TRBV28 to TRBJ1-4; 8 bases match TRBD1. The CDR3 extends over 15 amino acids. The germline CDR1 and CDR2 sequences are MDHEN and SYDVKM. The J segment lost 5 bases and the V segment lost 6 bases, leaving 8 bases of the junction unmatched. CDR3 in amino acids: CASRPNRGWNEKLFF. The CDR3 DNA sequence: TGTGCCAGCAGACCCAACAGGGGGTGGAATGAAAAACTGTTTTTT.

The chain uses TRBV5-8 and TRBJ1-2; D not certain. This CDR3 has 14 amino acids. Deletions cut 4 bases from V and 8 bases from J, with 18 bases between. In germline, CDR1 is SGHTS, CDR2 YDEGEE. CDR3 nucleotide sequence: TGTGCCAGCAGCCCCGGGCAAACCTGGGGAGGCTACACCTTC. It translates to CASSPGQTWGGYTF.

In its sample, this clonotype was seen a few times. V is TRBV28 and J is TRBJ2-7, with D maybe TRBD2 (6 bases). The germline CDR1 and CDR2 sequences are MDHEN and SYDVKM. The CDR3 loop spans 13 amino acids. V lost 3 bases to trimming and J lost 2 bases, with 8 bases between them. The CDR3 region is CASSLGGTYEQYF. CDR3 sequence (DNA): TGTGCCAGCAGTTTGGGCGGGACCTACGAGCAGTACTTC.

The chain has TRBV5-6 and TRBJ2-2, with TRBD2 as a possible D gene (6 bases). V was pared by 4 bases and J by 7 bases, with 14 bases between. The CDR3 has 14 amino acids. The germline gives CDR1 SGHDT, CDR2 YYEEEE. CDR3 loop: CASSGRGPGGELFF. The CDR3 DNA sequence: TGTGCCAGCAGCGGGCGGGGTCCGGGCGGGGAGCTGTTTTTT.

The chain carries TRBV12-3 or TRBV12-4 and TRBJ2-7; D unclear. V gave up 4 bases and J gave up 7 bases, with 11 bases separating them. The CDR3 has 12 amino acids. This CDR3 is CASSSVFSEQYF. The CDR3 DNA is TGTGCCAGCAGTTCCGTATTTTCGGAGCAGTACTTC.

This clonotype was detected once. The chain recombines TRBV12-3 or TRBV12-4 with TRBJ2-1; D possibly uses TRBD1 or TRBD2 (6 bases each). V was trimmed by 2 bases and J by 7 bases, leaving 15 bases between them. This CDR3 region has 15 residues. The CDR3 nucleotides read TGTGCCAGCAGTTTAAGGGGGGCCGGCGGGAATGAGCAGTTCTTC. This translates into CASSLRGAGGNEQFF.

In its sample, this clonotype was seen a few times. The chain joins TRBV10-3 to TRBJ1-6; D not certain. The V gene lost 4 bases and the J gene lost 7 bases, with 14 bases spanning the gap. Germline CDR1 reads ENHRY; CDR2 reads SYGVKD. The CDR3 is made up of 15 amino acids. CDR3 protein: CAISVMPKENSPLHF. CDR3 sequence (DNA): TGTGCCATCAGTGTTATGCCCAAGGAGAATTCACCCCTCCACTTT.

This clonotype was observed a few times. V is TRBV28 and J is TRBJ1-2; no definite D call. The CDR3 consists of 13 residues. CDR1 is MDHEN and CDR2 is SYDVKM in the germline V gene. The germline V and J ends were trimmed by 2 bases and 4 bases, with 8 bases remaining between them. The CDR3 sequence is CASSLERSYGYTF. Here the CDR3 DNA reads TGTGCCAGCAGTTTAGAGCGGAGCTATGGCTACACCTTC.

The chain has TRBV2 and TRBJ2-7; tentative D call: TRBD2 (6 bases). Per germline, CDR1 SNHLY and CDR2 FYNNEI. The CDR3 is 11 residues long. V shed 6 bases and J shed 4 bases, with 7 bases lying between them. Written as DNA, the CDR3 is TGTGCCAGCAGCCGGGGGTACGAGCAGTACTTC. It is translated as CASSRGYEQYF.

V usage is TRBV7-2 and J usage is TRBJ1-1, with D tentatively TRBD1 (6 bases). This CDR3 spans 14 amino acids. The V gene's germline CDR1 is SGHTA and CDR2 FQGNSA. V lost 5 bases, J lost 6 bases, and 16 bases lay in between. CDR3 nucleotides: TGTGCCAGCAGCCCCCGGACAGAGGGGCCTGAAGCTTTCTTT. Translated: CASSPRTEGPEAFF.

The chain is built from TRBV7-2 and TRBJ2-1, with 9 bases identical to TRBD2. Germline values: CDR1 SGHTA, CDR2 FQGNSA. The V and J ends lost 5 bases and 8 bases, in that order; junction bases with no gene match: 13. The CDR3 is 16 amino acids. DNA of the CDR3: TGTGCCAGCAGCCCTCTAGGGCGGGGGGGCGGAGATGAGCAGTTCTTC. Translation gives CASSPLGRGGGDEQFF.

CDR3 protein: CASSLVFATGGGNIQYF. The CDR3 DNA is TGTGCCAGCAGCTTAGTCTTCGCCACAGGGGGCGGAAACATTCAGTACTTC. The chain carries TRBV7-2 and TRBJ2-4; 9 bases align to TRBD1. This CDR3 region has 17 residues. CDR1 is SGHTA and CDR2 is FQGNSA in the germline V gene. Trimming took 1 base from V and 6 from J; bases not matched to a gene: 10.

This chain joins TRBV20-1 and TRBJ1-2; D unresolved. V was pared by 0 bases and J by 3 bases, with 5 bases between. The CDR3 has 12 amino acids. Germline V CDR1 and CDR2: DFQATT, SNEGSKA (reference sequence). DNA for the CDR3: TGCAGTGCTAGAGACAGGCACTATGGCTACACCTTC. Amino acid sequence: CSARDRHYGYTF.

The V call is TRBV12-3 or TRBV12-4, the J call TRBJ1-6; no firm D call. Trimming pared 3 bases from V and 5 bases from J, leaving 14 bases between. This CDR3 is built from 16 residues. The CDR3 region has the DNA TGTGCCAGCAGTTTGTCTCTCGGAGGGAATAATTCACCCCTCCACTTT. This translates into CASSLSLGGNNSPLHF.

The chain is built from TRBV5-1 and TRBJ2-5; D not certain. Per the germline V gene, CDR1 is SGHRS and CDR2 is YFSETQ. Trimming took 3 bases from V and 4 from J, leaving 10 bases between them. The CDR3 contains 13 residues. The CDR3 sequence: CASSSPRGETQYF. In DNA, the CDR3 is TGCGCCAGCAGCTCCCCTCGAGGAGAGACCCAGTACTTC.